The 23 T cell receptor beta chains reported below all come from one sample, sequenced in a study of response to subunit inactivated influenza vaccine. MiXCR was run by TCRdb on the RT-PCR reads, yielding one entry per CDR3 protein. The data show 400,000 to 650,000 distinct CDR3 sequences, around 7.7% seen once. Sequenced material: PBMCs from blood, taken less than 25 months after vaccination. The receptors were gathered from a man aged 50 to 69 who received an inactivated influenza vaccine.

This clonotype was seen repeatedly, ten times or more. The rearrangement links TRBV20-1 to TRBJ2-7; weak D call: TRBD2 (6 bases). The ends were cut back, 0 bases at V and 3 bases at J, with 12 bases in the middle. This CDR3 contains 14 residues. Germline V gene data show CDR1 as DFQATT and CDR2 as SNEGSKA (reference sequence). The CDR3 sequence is CSARDQGGHYEQYF. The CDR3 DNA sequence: TGCAGTGCTAGAGATCAAGGAGGGCACTACGAGCAGTACTTC.

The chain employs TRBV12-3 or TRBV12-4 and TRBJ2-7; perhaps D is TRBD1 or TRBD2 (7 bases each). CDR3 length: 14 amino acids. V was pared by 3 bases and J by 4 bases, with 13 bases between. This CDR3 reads CASSFSGGVYEQYF. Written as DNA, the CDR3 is TGTGCCAGCAGTTTTTCAGGGGGGGTGTACGAGCAGTACTTC.

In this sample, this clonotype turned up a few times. The CDR3 DNA follows: TGTGCCAGCAGTTGGGAGACAGGATCCGGCTACACCTTC. The encoded protein is CASSWETGSGYTF. This sequence joins TRBV27 and TRBJ1-2; TRBD1 might be the D (6 bases). The CDR3 sequence is 13 residues long. Trimming left V 4 bases short and J 8 bases short, with 14 bases between. Germline CDR1 is MNHEY and CDR2 is SMNVEV (reference sequence).

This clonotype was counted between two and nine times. The CDR3 is CSGIGAGGWADTQYF. For the CDR3, the DNA is TGCAGTGGGATTGGGGCCGGAGGATGGGCAGATACGCAGTATTTT. The chain uses TRBV20-1 and TRBJ2-3; either TRBD1 or TRBD2 may supply D (5 bases each). CDR3 size: 15 residues. CDR1 DFQATT and CDR2 SNEGSKA come from the germline V gene (reference sequence). V shed 7 bases and J shed 4 bases, with 21 bases lying between them.

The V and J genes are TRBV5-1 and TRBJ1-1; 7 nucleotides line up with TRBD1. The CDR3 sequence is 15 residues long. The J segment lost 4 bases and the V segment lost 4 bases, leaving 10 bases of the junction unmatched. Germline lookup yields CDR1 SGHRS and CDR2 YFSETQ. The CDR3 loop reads CASSITGVEGTEAFF. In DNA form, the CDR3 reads TGCGCCAGCAGCATCACAGGGGTGGAAGGCACTGAAGCTTTCTTT.

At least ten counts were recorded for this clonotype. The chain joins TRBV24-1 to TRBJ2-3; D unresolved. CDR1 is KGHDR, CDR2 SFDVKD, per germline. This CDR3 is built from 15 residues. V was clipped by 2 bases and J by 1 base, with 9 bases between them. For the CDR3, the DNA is TGTGCCACCAGTGATTGGAAGAGTGGCACAGATACGCAGTATTTT. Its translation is CATSDWKSGTDTQYF.

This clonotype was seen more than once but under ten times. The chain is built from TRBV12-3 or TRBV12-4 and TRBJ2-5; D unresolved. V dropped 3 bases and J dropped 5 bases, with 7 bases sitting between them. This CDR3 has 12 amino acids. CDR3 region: CASSFSFETQYF. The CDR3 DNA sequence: TGTGCCAGCAGTTTTTCTTTTGAGACCCAGTACTTC.

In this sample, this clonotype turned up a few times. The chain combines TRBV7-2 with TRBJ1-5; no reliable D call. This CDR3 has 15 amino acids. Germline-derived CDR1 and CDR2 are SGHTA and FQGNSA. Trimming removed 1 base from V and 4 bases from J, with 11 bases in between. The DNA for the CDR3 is TGTGCCAGCAGCTTAGTGGGAGGGAAGAATCAGCCCCAGCATTTT. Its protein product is CASSLVGGKNQPQHF.

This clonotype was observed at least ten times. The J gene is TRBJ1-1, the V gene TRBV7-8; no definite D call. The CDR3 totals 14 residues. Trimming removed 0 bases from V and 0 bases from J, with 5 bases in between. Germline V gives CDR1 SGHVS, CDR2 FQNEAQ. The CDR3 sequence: CASSLAQMNTEAFF. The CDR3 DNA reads TGTGCCAGCAGCTTAGCTCAGATGAACACTGAAGCTTTCTTT.

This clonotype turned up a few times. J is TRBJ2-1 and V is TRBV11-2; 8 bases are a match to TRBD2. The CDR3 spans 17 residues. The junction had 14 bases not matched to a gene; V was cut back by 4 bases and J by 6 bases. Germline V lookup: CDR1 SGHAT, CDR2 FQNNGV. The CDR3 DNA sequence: TGTGCCAGCAGCTCAGATAGGGGACTAGGACTTCCCAATGAGCAGTTCTTC. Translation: CASSSDRGLGLPNEQFF.

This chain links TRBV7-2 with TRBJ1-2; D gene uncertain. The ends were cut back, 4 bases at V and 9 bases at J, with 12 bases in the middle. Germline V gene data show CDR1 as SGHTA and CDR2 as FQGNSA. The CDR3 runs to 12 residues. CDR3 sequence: CASSSTGRRYTF. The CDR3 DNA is TGTGCCAGCAGCTCTACGGGCCGGCGCTACACCTTC.

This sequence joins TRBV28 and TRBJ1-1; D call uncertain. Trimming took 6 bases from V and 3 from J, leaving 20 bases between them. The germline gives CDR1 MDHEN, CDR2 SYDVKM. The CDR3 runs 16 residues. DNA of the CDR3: TGTGCCAGCAGCCCTGGGAAACCGACGGTACACACTGAAGCTTTCTTT. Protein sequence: CASSPGKPTVHTEAFF.

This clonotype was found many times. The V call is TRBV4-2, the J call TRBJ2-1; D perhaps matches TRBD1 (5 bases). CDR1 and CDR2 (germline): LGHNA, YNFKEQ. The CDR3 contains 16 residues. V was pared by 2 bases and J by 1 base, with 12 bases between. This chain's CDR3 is CASSQFAPGSYNEQFF. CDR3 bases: TGTGCCAGCAGCCAATTCGCCCCAGGGTCCTACAATGAGCAGTTCTTC.

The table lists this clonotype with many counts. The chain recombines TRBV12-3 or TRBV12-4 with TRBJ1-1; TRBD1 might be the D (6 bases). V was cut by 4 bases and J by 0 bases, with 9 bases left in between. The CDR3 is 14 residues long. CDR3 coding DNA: TGTGCCAGCAGTTGGACAGAACTGAACACTGAAGCTTTCTTT. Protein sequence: CASSWTELNTEAFF.

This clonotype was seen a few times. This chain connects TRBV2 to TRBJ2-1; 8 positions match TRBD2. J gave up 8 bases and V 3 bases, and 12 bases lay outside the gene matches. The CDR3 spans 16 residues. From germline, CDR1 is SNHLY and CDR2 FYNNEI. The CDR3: CASSDPAGVRNDEQFF. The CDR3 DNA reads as TGTGCCAGCAGTGATCCAGCGGGGGTTCGGAACGATGAGCAGTTCTTC.

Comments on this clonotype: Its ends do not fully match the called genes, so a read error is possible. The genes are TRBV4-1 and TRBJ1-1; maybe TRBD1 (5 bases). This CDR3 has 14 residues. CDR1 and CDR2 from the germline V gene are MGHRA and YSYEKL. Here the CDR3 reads CASRPGRVNTEAFF. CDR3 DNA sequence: TGCGCCAGCAGACCGGGCAGGGTGAATACTGAAGCTTTCTTT.

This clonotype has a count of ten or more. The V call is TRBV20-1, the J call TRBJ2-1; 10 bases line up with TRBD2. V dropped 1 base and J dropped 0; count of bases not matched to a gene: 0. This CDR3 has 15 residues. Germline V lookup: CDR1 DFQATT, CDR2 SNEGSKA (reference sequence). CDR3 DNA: TGCAGTGCTAGAGCTAGCGGGAGCTCCTACAATGAGCAGTTCTTC. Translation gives CSARASGSSYNEQFF.

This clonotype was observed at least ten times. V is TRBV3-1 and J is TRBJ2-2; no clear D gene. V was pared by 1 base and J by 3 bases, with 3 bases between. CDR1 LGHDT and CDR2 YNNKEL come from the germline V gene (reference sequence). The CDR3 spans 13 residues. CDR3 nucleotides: TGTGCCAGCAGCCAAGTCTACACCGGGGAGCTGTTTTTT. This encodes CASSQVYTGELFF.

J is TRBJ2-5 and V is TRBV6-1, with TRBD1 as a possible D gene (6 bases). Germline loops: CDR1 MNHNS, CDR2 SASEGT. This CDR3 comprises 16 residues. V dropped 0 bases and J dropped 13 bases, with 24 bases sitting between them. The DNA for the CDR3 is TGTGCCAGCAGTGAAGCGCTTAGGTTGGGACACGGTTTTTGGTACTTC. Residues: CASSEALRLGHGFWYF.

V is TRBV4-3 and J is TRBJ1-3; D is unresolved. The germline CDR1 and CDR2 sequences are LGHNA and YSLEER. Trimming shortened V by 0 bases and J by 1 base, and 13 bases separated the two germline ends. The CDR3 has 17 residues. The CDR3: CASSQDSYILSGNTIYF. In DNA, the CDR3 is TGCGCCAGCAGCCAAGATAGTTACATTTTATCTGGAAACACCATATATTTT.

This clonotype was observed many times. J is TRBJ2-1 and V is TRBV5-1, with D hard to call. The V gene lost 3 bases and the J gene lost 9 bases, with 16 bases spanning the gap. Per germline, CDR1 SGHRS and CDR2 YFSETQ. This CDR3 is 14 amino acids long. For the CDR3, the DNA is TGCGCCAGCAGCTACCCGGGTGAAGGCTTTGAGCAGTTCTTC. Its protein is CASSYPGEGFEQFF.

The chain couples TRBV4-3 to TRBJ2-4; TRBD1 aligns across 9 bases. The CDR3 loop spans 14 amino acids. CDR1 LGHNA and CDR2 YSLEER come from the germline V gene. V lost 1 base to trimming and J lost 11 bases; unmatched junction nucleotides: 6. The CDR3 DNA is TGCGCCAGCAGCCAAGGGGACAGGGTGTCCTTTCAGTACTTC. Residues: CASSQGDRVSFQYF.

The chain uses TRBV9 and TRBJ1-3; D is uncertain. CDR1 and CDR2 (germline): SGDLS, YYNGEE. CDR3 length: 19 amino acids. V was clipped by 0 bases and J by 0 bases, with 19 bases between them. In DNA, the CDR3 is TGTGCCAGCAGCGTAGGCGTCGGCGGCATGGACCTCTCTGGAAACACCATATATTTT. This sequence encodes CASSVGVGGMDLSGNTIYF. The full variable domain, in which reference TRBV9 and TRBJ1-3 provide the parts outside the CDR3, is DSGVTQTPKHLITATGQRVTLRCSPRSGDLSVYWYQQSLDQGLQFLIQYYNGEERAKGNILERFSAQQFPDLHSELNLSSLELGDSALYFCASSVGVGGMDLSGNTIYFGEGSWLTVV.